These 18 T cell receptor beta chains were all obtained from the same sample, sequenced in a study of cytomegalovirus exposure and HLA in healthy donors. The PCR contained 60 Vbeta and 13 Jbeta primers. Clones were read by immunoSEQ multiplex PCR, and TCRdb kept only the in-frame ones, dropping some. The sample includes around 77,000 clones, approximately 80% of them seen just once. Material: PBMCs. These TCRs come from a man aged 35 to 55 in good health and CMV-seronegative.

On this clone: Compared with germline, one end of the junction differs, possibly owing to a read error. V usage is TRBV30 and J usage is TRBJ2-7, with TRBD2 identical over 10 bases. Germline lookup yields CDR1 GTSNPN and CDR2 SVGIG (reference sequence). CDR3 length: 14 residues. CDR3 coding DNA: TGTGCCGGAAGATTTAGCGGGGGGCGCTACGAGCGGTACTTC. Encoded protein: CAGRFSGGRYERYF.

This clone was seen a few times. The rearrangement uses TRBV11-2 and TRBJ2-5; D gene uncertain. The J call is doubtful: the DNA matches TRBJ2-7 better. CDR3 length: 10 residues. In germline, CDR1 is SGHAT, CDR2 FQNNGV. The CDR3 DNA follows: TGTGCCAGCAGCTCCTACGAGCAGTACTTC. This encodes CASSSYEQYF.

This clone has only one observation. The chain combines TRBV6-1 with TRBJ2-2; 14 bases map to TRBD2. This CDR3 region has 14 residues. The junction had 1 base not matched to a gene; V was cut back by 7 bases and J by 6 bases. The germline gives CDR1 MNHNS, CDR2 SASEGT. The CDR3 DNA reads TGTGCCAGCAAGGGACTAGCGGGGGCCGGGGAGCTGTTTTTT. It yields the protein CASKGLAGAGELFF.

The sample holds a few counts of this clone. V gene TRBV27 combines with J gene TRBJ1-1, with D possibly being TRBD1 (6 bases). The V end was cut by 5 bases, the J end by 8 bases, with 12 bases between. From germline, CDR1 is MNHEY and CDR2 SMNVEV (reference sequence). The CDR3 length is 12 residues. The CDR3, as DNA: TGTGCCAGCAGTCCTACCGGGACAGAAGCTTTCTTT. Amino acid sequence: CASSPTGTEAFF.

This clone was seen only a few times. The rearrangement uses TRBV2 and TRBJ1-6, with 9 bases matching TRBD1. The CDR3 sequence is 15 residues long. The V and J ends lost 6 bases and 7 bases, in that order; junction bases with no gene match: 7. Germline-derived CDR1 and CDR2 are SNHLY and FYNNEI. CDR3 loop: CASRAGQGVNSPLHF. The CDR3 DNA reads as TGTGCCAGCAGGGCGGGACAGGGTGTAAATTCACCCCTCCACTTT.

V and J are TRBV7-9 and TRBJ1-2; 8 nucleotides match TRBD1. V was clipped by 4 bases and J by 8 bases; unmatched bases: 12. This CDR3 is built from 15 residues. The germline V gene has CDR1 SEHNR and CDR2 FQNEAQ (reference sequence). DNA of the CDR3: TGTGCCAGCAGCTCTTACCTGGACAGGGTGGAAGGCTACACCTTC. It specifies CASSSYLDRVEGYTF.

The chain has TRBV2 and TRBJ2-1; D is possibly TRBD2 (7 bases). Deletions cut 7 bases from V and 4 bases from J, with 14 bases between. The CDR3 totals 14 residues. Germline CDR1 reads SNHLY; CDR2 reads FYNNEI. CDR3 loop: CASNGRGLYNEQFF. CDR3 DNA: TGTGCCAGCAATGGGCGGGGGCTATACAATGAGCAGTTCTTC.

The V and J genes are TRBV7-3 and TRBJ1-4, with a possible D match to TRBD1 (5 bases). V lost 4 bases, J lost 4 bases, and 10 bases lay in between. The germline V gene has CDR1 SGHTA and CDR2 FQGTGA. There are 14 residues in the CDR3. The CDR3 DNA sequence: TGTGCCAGCAGCTCCAGGGACTTTAATGAAAAACTGTTTTTT. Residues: CASSSRDFNEKLFF.

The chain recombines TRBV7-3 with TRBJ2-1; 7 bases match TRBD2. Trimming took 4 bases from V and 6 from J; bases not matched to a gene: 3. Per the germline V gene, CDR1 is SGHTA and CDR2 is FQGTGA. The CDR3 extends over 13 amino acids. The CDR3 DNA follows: TGTGCCAGCAGCTCTGGGGGGGGCAATGAGCAGTTCTTC. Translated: CASSSGGGNEQFF.

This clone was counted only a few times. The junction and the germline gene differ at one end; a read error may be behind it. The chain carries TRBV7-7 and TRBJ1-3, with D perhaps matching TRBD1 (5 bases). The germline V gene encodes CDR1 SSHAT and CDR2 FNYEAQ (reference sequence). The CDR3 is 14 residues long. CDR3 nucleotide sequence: TGTGCTAGCAGCTCTGGGCAGGGCGGAAACACCATATATTTT. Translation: CASSSGQGGNTIYF.

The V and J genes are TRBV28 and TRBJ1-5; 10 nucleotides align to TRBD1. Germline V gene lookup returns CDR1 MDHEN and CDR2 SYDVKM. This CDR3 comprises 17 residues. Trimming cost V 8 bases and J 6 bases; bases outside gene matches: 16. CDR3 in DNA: TGTGCCAGCTGCCGGCCGGGACAGGGGTATGAGGCTCAGCCCCAGCATTTT. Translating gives CASCRPGQGYEAQPQHF.

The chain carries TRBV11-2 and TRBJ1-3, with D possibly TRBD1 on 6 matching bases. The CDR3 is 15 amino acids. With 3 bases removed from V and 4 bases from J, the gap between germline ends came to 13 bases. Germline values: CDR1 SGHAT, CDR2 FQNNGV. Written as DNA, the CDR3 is TGTGCCAGCAGCTTCATACAGGGTTGGGGAAACACCATATATTTT. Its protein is CASSFIQGWGNTIYF.

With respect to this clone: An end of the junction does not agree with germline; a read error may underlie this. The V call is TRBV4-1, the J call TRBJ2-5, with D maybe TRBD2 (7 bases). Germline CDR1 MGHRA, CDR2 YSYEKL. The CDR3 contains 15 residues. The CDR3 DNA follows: TGCTCCAGCAGCCAAGGGGGGGATCCCTGGGAGACCCAGTACTTC. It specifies CSSSQGGDPWETQYF.

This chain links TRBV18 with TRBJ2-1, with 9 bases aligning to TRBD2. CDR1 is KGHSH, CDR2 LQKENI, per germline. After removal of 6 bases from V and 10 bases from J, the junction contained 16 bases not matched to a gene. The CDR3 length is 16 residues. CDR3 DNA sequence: TGTGCCAGCTCGGACAGGTCAGCAGCGGGGGGTTCCGAGCAGTTCTTC. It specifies CASSDRSAAGGSEQFF. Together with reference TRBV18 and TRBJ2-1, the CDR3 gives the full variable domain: NAGVMQNPRHLVRRRGQEARLRCSPMKGHSHVYWYRQLPEEGLKFMVYLQKENIIDESGMPKERFSAEFPKEGPSILRIQQVVRGDSAAYFCASSDRSAAGGSEQFFGPGTRLTVL.

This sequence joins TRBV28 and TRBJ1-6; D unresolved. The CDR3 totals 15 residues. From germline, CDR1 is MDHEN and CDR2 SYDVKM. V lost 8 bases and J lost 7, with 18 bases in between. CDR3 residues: CASPPPGVKNSPLHF. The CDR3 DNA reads TGTGCCAGCCCTCCCCCAGGTGTGAAAAATTCACCCCTCCACTTT.

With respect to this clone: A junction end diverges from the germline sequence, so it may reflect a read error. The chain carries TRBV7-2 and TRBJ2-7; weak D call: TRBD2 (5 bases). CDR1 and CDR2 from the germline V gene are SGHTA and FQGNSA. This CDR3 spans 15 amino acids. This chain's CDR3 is CASSLAASGVYEQYF. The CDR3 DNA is TGTGCCAGCAGCCTAGCAGCAAGCGGAGTCTACGAGCAGTACTTC.

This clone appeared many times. This chain's CDR3 is CASSPAGGSTDTQYF. DNA for the CDR3: TGTGCCAGCTCACCAGCGGGGGGCAGCACAGATACGCAGTATTTT. The V gene is TRBV18, the J gene TRBJ2-3; 8 bases match TRBD2. Germline loops: CDR1 KGHSH, CDR2 LQKENI. Losses at the gene ends were 2 bases for V and 0 bases for J; bases not matched to a gene: 1. This CDR3 spans 15 amino acids.

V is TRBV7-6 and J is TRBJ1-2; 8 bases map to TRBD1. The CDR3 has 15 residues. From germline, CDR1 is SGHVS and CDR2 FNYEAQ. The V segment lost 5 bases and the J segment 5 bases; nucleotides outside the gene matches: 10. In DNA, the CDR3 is TGTGCCAGCAGCCCAGACAGGGGTGTAACGTATGGCTACACCTTC. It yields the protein CASSPDRGVTYGYTF.